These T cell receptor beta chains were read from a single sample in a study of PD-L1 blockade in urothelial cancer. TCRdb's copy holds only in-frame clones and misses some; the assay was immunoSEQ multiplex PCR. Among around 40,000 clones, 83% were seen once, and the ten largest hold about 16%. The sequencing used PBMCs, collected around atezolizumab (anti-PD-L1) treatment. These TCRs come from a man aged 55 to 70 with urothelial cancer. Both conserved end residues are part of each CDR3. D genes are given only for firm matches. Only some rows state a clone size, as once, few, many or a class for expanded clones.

CDR3aa: CASSVLAGSEQYF
CDR3nt: TGTGCCAGCAGTGTCCTAGCGGGAAGCGAGCAGTACTTC
v_gene: TRBV2
d_gene: TRBD2
abundance: -
j_gene: TRBJ2-7

CDR3aa: CASSQAGQGANEQYF
CDR3nt: TGTGCCAGCAGCCAAGCGGGACAGGGGGCCAACGAGCAGTACTTC
v_gene: TRBV4-2
d_gene: TRBD1
abundance: once
j_gene: TRBJ2-7

CDR3aa: CASSLVGRVQYF
CDR3nt: TGTGCCAGCAGCTTAGTAGGGAGGGTGCAGTACTTC
v_gene: TRBV7-2
d_gene: TRBD2
abundance: -
j_gene: TRBJ2-7

CDR3aa: CASRDGTGIYGYTF
CDR3nt: TGTGCCAGCAGAGACGGGACAGGGATCTATGGCTACACCTTC
v_gene: TRBV2
d_gene: TRBD1
abundance: few
j_gene: TRBJ1-2

CDR3aa: CASSSTGSYGYTF
CDR3nt: TGTGCCAGCAGCTCTACGGGGAGCTATGGCTACACCTTC
v_gene: TRBV7-2
d_gene: -
abundance: -
j_gene: TRBJ1-2

CDR3aa: CASTRVRTRFSYEQYF
CDR3nt: TGTGCCAGCACCCGGGTCCGGACTCGCTTTTCGTACGAGCAGTACTTC
v_gene: TRBV28
d_gene: -
abundance: -
j_gene: TRBJ2-7

CDR3aa: CASSFHSSNQPQHF
CDR3nt: TGCGCCAGCAGCTTTCATAGCAGCAATCAGCCCCAGCATTTT
v_gene: TRBV5-1
d_gene: -
abundance: once
j_gene: TRBJ1-5

CDR3aa: CASSRSGQKTYEQYF
CDR3nt: TGTGCCAGCAGCCGTTCGGGACAGAAGACCTACGAGCAGTACTTC
v_gene: TRBV7-2
d_gene: TRBD1
abundance: -
j_gene: TRBJ2-7

CDR3aa: CASSLRSMGGYNEQFF
CDR3nt: TGTGCCAGTAGTCTTCGTAGCATGGGCGGGTACAATGAGCAGTTCTTC
v_gene: TRBV19
d_gene: -
abundance: -
j_gene: TRBJ2-1

CDR3aa: CASSPGTTGQTQYF
CDR3nt: TGTGCCAGTAGCCCCGGGACTACCGGCCAGACCCAGTACTTC
v_gene: TRBV19
d_gene: TRBD2
abundance: -
j_gene: TRBJ2-5

CDR3aa: CASSYVAGVRNEQFF
CDR3nt: TGTGCCAGCAGCTATGTAGCGGGGGTCCGCAATGAGCAGTTCTTC
v_gene: TRBV6-6
d_gene: TRBD2
abundance: -
j_gene: TRBJ2-1

CDR3aa: CASSPGLTYEQYF
CDR3nt: TGTGCCAGCAGTCCGGGACTGACTTACGAGCAGTACTTC
v_gene: TRBV6-6
d_gene: -
abundance: once
j_gene: TRBJ2-7

CDR3aa: CASSLISGENEQFF
CDR3nt: TGCGCCAGCAGCTTGATTAGCGGAGAAAATGAGCAGTTCTTC
v_gene: TRBV5-1
d_gene: -
abundance: -
j_gene: TRBJ2-1

CDR3aa: CASSLDIGGSNTEAFF
CDR3nt: TGCGCCAGCAGCTTGGATATCGGGGGGTCGAACACTGAAGCTTTCTTT
v_gene: TRBV5-1
d_gene: -
abundance: -
j_gene: TRBJ1-1

CDR3aa: CASSPTSRGMETQYF
CDR3nt: TGTGCCAGCAGCCCAACCTCACGGGGGATGGAGACCCAGTACTTC
v_gene: TRBV2
d_gene: -
abundance: once
j_gene: TRBJ2-5

CDR3aa: CASSESGHLISYEQYF
CDR3nt: TGTGCCAGCAGTGAATCGGGACATCTAATCTCCTACGAGCAGTACTTC
v_gene: TRBV6-1
d_gene: -
abundance: -
j_gene: TRBJ2-7

CDR3aa: CASSGEGDQPQHF
CDR3nt: TGTGCCAGCAGTGGAGAGGGCGATCAGCCCCAGCATTTT
v_gene: TRBV2
d_gene: -
abundance: -
j_gene: TRBJ1-5

CDR3aa: CASSLGPGSDEKLFF
CDR3nt: TGTGCCAGCAGCTTAGGGCCAGGGTCAGATGAAAAACTGTTTTTT
v_gene: TRBV7-2
d_gene: -
abundance: once
j_gene: TRBJ1-4

CDR3aa: CASSLGLAGGQETQYF
CDR3nt: TGTGCCAGCAGCTTGGGACTAGCGGGAGGCCAAGAGACCCAGTACTTC
v_gene: TRBV5-4
d_gene: TRBD2
abundance: -
j_gene: TRBJ2-5

CDR3aa: CASSPGTGYRNTIYF
CDR3nt: TGTGCCAGCTCTCCCGGGACAGGCTACCGAAACACCATATATTTT
v_gene: TRBV18
d_gene: TRBD1
abundance: -
j_gene: TRBJ1-3

CDR3aa: CASSSGGTSGSYEQYF
CDR3nt: TGTGCCAGCAGCTCGGGGGGAACTAGCGGGTCCTACGAGCAGTACTTC
v_gene: TRBV5-6
d_gene: TRBD2
abundance: -
j_gene: TRBJ2-7

CDR3aa: CASSFSSVTRDEQYF
CDR3nt: TGTGCCAGCAGCTTCTCGTCGGTGACGCGGGACGAGCAGTACTTC
v_gene: TRBV7-2
d_gene: -
abundance: -
j_gene: TRBJ2-7

CDR3aa: CASSEVVHNVLTF
CDR3nt: TGTGCCAGCAGTGAAGTAGTCCACAACGTCCTGACTTTC
v_gene: TRBV6-1
d_gene: -
abundance: -
j_gene: TRBJ2-6

CDR3aa: CASSLWGQGFRETQYF
CDR3nt: TGTGCCAGCAGTTTATGGGGACAGGGATTCAGGGAGACCCAGTACTTC
v_gene: TRBV27
d_gene: TRBD1
abundance: -
j_gene: TRBJ2-5

CDR3aa: CASSEGTVPNEKLFF
CDR3nt: TGTGCCAGCAGTGAAGGGACAGTACCAAATGAAAAACTGTTTTTT
v_gene: TRBV25-1
d_gene: TRBD1
abundance: -
j_gene: TRBJ1-4

CDR3aa: CASSSPPGAEAFF
CDR3nt: TGCGCCAGCAGCTCCCCCCCGGGGGCTGAAGCTTTCTTT
v_gene: TRBV5-1
d_gene: -
abundance: -
j_gene: TRBJ1-1

CDR3aa: CASSEGRGQPQHF
CDR3nt: TGCGCCAGCAGTGAAGGGAGGGGCCAGCCCCAGCATTTT
v_gene: TRBV10-2
d_gene: -
abundance: -
j_gene: TRBJ1-5

CDR3aa: CASSIDLNFGGTRTLGDTQYF
CDR3nt: TGTGCCAGTAGTATAGATTTGAATTTTGGCGGGACTAGGACCCTTGGAGATACGCAGTATTTT
v_gene: TRBV19
d_gene: TRBD2
abundance: -
j_gene: TRBJ2-3

CDR3aa: CASSYSTSGIEQFF
CDR3nt: TGTGCCAGCAGTTACTCCACTAGCGGGATTGAGCAGTTCTTC
v_gene: TRBV6-5
d_gene: TRBD2
abundance: -
j_gene: TRBJ2-1

CDR3aa: CASSPGLAGGWSSYNEQFF
CDR3nt: TGTGCCAGCAGTCCGGGACTAGCGGGGGGTTGGAGCTCCTACAATGAGCAGTTCTTC
v_gene: TRBV28
d_gene: TRBD2
abundance: once
j_gene: TRBJ2-1

CDR3aa: CASSPKEKLFF
CDR3nt: TGTGCCAGCAGCCCCAAAGAAAAACTGTTTTTT
v_gene: TRBV13
d_gene: -
abundance: -
j_gene: TRBJ1-4

CDR3aa: CASSPGTSSPTQFF
CDR3nt: TGTGCCAGCAGCCCCGGGACTAGCTCCCCGACGCAGTTCTTC
v_gene: TRBV5-6
d_gene: TRBD2
abundance: -
j_gene: TRBJ2-1

CDR3aa: CASSPGRGQGQTQYF
CDR3nt: TGTGCCAGCAGCCCTGGCCGGGGACAGGGCCAGACCCAGTACTTC
v_gene: TRBV7-2
d_gene: TRBD1
abundance: many
j_gene: TRBJ2-5

CDR3aa: CASKRERGAGTGELFF
CDR3nt: TGTGCCAGCAAGCGGGAACGCGGGGCGGGGACCGGGGAGCTGTTTTTT
v_gene: TRBV5-6
d_gene: TRBD2
abundance: -
j_gene: TRBJ2-2

CDR3aa: CASSYSGGMMGGELFF
CDR3nt: TGTGCCAGCAGTTACTCGGGGGGGATGATGGGCGGGGAGCTGTTTTTT
v_gene: TRBV6-5
d_gene: TRBD2
abundance: -
j_gene: TRBJ2-2

CDR3aa: CASSPLAGGPHEQYF
CDR3nt: TGTGCCAGCTCACCCTTAGCGGGGGGGCCACACGAGCAGTACTTC
v_gene: TRBV18
d_gene: TRBD2
abundance: -
j_gene: TRBJ2-7

CDR3aa: CASSEFVDRVKSNQPQHF
CDR3nt: TGTGCCAGCAGTGAATTTGTCGACAGGGTCAAAAGCAATCAGCCCCAGCATTTT
v_gene: TRBV2
d_gene: TRBD1
abundance: -
j_gene: TRBJ1-5

CDR3aa: CASSPQGGVGNQPQHF
CDR3nt: TGTGCCAGCAGTCCCCAAGGAGGTGTGGGCAATCAGCCCCAGCATTTT
v_gene: TRBV2
d_gene: -
abundance: -
j_gene: TRBJ1-5

CDR3aa: CASSPGTSADTQYF
CDR3nt: TGTGCCAGCAGCCCCGGGACTAGCGCGGATACGCAGTATTTT
v_gene: TRBV11-2
d_gene: TRBD2
abundance: -
j_gene: TRBJ2-3

CDR3aa: CASSHPGGGNTIYF
CDR3nt: TGCGCCAGCAGCCATCCAGGGGGCGGAAACACCATATATTTT
v_gene: TRBV4-1
d_gene: TRBD1
abundance: -
j_gene: TRBJ1-3

CDR3aa: CASSPRVGGNTDTQYF
CDR3nt: TGTGCCAGCAGCCCCCGTGTCGGCGGCAACACAGATACGCAGTATTTT
v_gene: TRBV5-4
d_gene: -
abundance: once
j_gene: TRBJ2-3

CDR3aa: CASSEGSSIVQYF
CDR3nt: TGTGCCAGCAGTGAAGGGAGTAGTATCGTGCAGTACTTC
v_gene: TRBV6-1
d_gene: -
abundance: -
j_gene: TRBJ2-4

CDR3aa: CASSGGTDPNTGELFF
CDR3nt: TGTGCCAGCAGTGGGGGGACAGACCCGAACACCGGGGAGCTGTTTTTT
v_gene: TRBV2
d_gene: TRBD1
abundance: -
j_gene: TRBJ2-2

CDR3aa: CASSLGGAGGPYNEQFF
CDR3nt: TGTGCCAGCAGCTTAGGGGGAGCCGGGGGGCCCTACAATGAGCAGTTCTTC
v_gene: TRBV11-3
d_gene: -
abundance: -
j_gene: TRBJ2-1

CDR3aa: CASSLPTGGRGELFF
CDR3nt: TGCGCCAGCAGCCTCCCGACAGGGGGTAGGGGGGAGCTGTTTTTT
v_gene: TRBV5-1
d_gene: TRBD1
abundance: once
j_gene: TRBJ2-2

CDR3aa: CASSDISSGTLSTDTQYF
CDR3nt: TGTGCCAGCAGTGATATATCCTCCGGGACACTTAGCACAGATACGCAGTATTTT
v_gene: TRBV2
d_gene: -
abundance: -
j_gene: TRBJ2-3

CDR3aa: CASSPLEAKNIQYF
CDR3nt: TGCGCCAGCAGCCCACTCGAGGCCAAAAACATTCAGTACTTC
v_gene: TRBV5-1
d_gene: -
abundance: -
j_gene: TRBJ2-4

CDR3aa: CAISDGNQPQHF
CDR3nt: TGTGCCATCAGTGACGGCAATCAGCCCCAGCATTTT
v_gene: TRBV10-3
d_gene: -
abundance: -
j_gene: TRBJ1-5

CDR3aa: CASSQADRNNSPLHF
CDR3nt: TGCGCCAGCAGCCAGGCGGACAGGAATAATTCACCCCTCCACTTT
v_gene: TRBV4-1
d_gene: TRBD1
abundance: -
j_gene: TRBJ1-6

CDR3aa: CASSQGFSTEQYF
CDR3nt: TGTGCCAGCAGCCAGGGGTTCTCCACCGAGCAGTACTTC
v_gene: TRBV28
d_gene: -
abundance: -
j_gene: TRBJ2-7

CDR3aa: CASSYSGVGYEQYF
CDR3nt: TGTGCCAGCAGTTATTCGGGAGTGGGCTACGAGCAGTACTTC
v_gene: TRBV6-6
d_gene: -
abundance: -
j_gene: TRBJ2-7